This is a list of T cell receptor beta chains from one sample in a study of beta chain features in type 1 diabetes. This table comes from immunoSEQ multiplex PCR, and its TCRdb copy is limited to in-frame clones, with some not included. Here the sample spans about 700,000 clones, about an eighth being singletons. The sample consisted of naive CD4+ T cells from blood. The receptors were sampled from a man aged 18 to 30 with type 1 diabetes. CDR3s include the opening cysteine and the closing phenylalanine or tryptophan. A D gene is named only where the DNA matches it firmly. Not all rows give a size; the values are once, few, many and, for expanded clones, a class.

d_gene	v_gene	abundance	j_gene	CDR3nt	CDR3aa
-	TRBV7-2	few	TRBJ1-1	TGTGCCAGCAGCACTCAGGGAGGGACTGAAGCTTTCTTT	CASSTQGGTEAFF
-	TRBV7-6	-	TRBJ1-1	TGTGCCAGCAGCTTAGAGGGGGTTTTCTCTGAAGCTTTCTTT	CASSLEGVFSEAFF
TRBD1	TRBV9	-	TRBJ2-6	TGTGCCAGCATCCGGGACAGGGCCTCTGGGGCCAACGTCCTGACTTTC	CASIRDRASGANVLTF
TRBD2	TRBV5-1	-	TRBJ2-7	TGCGCCAGCAGCTTGGGGCTAGCGGGGGCCTACGAGCAGTACTTC	CASSLGLAGAYEQYF
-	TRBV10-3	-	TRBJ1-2	TGTGCCATCAGTGTGGAGGACTATGGCTACACCTTC	CAISVEDYGYTF
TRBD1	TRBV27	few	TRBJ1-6	TGTGCCAGCAGCCAAGACAGGGGAGGATCACCCCTCCACTTT	CASSQDRGGSPLHF
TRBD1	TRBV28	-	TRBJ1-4	TGTGCCAGCAGTCTTGCCGGGACAGGGCCTGAAAAACTGTTTTTT	CASSLAGTGPEKLFF
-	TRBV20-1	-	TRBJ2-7	TGCAGTGCTAGAGATAACGGACTCCAATACTTC	CSARDNGLQYF
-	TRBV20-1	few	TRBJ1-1	TGCAGTGCTACCGTAAACACTGAAGCTTTCTTT	CSATVNTEAFF
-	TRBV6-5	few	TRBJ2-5	TGTGCCAGCAGTTCCGGGGTCTTGAAGACCCAGTACTTC	CASSSGVLKTQYF
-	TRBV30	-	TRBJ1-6	TGTGCCTGGATTCCCGCCCCGGGCAGCTATAATTCACCCCTCCACTTT	CAWIPAPGSYNSPLHF
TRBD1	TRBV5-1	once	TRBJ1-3	TGCGCCAGCAGCTTGGTTGGGACAGATCCTGGAAACACCATATATTTT	CASSLVGTDPGNTIYF
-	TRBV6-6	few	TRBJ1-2	TGTGCCAGCATTAGGACAGTCGCCTATGGCTACACCTTC	CASIRTVAYGYTF
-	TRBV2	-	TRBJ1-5	TGTGCCAGCAGTAAGGGTGGTAATCAGCCCCAGCATTTT	CASSKGGNQPQHF
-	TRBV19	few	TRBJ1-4	TGTGCCAGTAGACGGGCCAACCCGGGAGAAAAACTGTTTTTT	CASRRANPGEKLFF
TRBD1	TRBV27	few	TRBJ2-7	TGTGCCAGCAGGCGATCAGGGGGAACCTACGAGCAGTACTTC	CASRRSGGTYEQYF
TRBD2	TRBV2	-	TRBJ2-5	TGTGCCTCAGCTTGGACTAGCGGACTCCAAGAGACCCAGTACTTC	CASAWTSGLQETQYF
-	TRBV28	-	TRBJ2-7	TGTGCCAGCAGTTTGGAACGACGCTACGAGCAGTACTTC	CASSLERRYEQYF
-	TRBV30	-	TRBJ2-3	TGTGCCTGGAACTTACAGGGATCAGCAGATACGCAGTATTTT	CAWNLQGSADTQYF
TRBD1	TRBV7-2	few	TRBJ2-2	TGTGCCAGCAGCACGCCCTCCGGGACAGTGAACACCGGGGAGCTGTTTTTT	CASSTPSGTVNTGELFF
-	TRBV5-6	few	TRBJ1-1	TGTGCCAGCAGCCTCAACACTGAAGCTTTCTTT	CASSLNTEAFF
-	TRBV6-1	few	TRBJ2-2	TGTGCCAGCAGGGAGACAGGGAACACCGGGGAGCTGTTTTTT	CASRETGNTGELFF
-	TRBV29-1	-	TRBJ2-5	TGCAGCGTTGGAAGTCAGCTTCTGGAGACCCAGTACTTC	CSVGSQLLETQYF
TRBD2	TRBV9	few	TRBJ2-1	TGTGCCAGCAGCGTAGAACTAGCGGCCTACAATGAGCAGTTCTTC	CASSVELAAYNEQFF
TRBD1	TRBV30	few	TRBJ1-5	TGTGCCTGGAGCAACCAGGGGGCGAGTCAGCCCCAGCATTTT	CAWSNQGASQPQHF
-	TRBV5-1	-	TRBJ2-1	TGCGCCAGCAGTCGCGACAGAAGCTCCTACAATGAGCAGTTCTTC	CASSRDRSSYNEQFF
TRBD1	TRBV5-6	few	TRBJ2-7	TGTGCCAGCAGCTTGTTAGGACAGGGATTCCACGAGCAGTACTTC	CASSLLGQGFHEQYF
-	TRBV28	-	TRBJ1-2	TGTGCCAGCAGCGGGACGGTCTATGGCTACACCTTC	CASSGTVYGYTF
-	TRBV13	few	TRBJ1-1	TGTGCCAGCAGCTTACCGTCCGGGCAGGCTTTCTTT	CASSLPSGQAFF
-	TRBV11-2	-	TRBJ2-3	TGTGCCAGCAGCCCCGCCCTGGGTACGCAGTATTTT	CASSPALGTQYF
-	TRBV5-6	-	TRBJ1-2	TGTGCCAGCAGCTTCAGGGACGGCTACACCTTC	CASSFRDGYTF
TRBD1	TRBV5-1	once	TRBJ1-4	TGCGCCAGCAGCTTATCGCAGGGGGAAGAAAAACTGTTTTTT	CASSLSQGEEKLFF
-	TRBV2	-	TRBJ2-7	TGTGCCAGCAGTGTGGAGGGGATCCTCCAGTACTTC	CASSVEGILQYF
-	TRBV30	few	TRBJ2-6	TGTGCCTGGAGTGTAGGGTTTGCTGGGGCCAACGTCCTGACTTTC	CAWSVGFAGANVLTF
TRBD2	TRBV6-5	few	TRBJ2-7	TGTGCCAGCACCGGGACTAGCGGGGGCTCCTACGAGCAGTACTTC	CASTGTSGGSYEQYF
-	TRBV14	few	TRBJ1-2	TGTGCCAGCAGCCAAGAGCTAGAGACAGGTTTTCGCTACACCTTC	CASSQELETGFRYTF
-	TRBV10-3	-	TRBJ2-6	TGTGCCATTTCCCCGGGCATTACCGCCTCTGGGGCCAACGTCCTGACTTTC	CAISPGITASGANVLTF
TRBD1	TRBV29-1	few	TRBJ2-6	TGCAGCGCCGGGACAGGGGGAACTAGCTCTGGGGCCAACGTCCTGACTTTC	CSAGTGGTSSGANVLTF
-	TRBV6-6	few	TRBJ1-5	TGTGCCAGCAGTTACTCGAGGGACCAAACTCCGTCCCAGCATTTT	CASSYSRDQTPSQHF
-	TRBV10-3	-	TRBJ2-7	TGTGCCATCAGTGCGGTCAGCTCCTACGAGCAGTACTTC	CAISAVSSYEQYF
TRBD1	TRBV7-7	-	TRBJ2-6	TGTGCCAGCAGCTTAGTATCTCCCGGGACAGGAAGTTTCTCTGGGGCCAACGTCCTGACTTTC	CASSLVSPGTGSFSGANVLTF
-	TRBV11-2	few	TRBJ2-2	TGTGCCAGCAGACACCCCGGACGGACACCCTCGACCGGGGAGCTGTTTTTT	CASRHPGRTPSTGELFF
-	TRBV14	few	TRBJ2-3	TGTGCCAGCAGCCAAGTTGGGGGCGGGGGAGATACGCAGTATTTT	CASSQVGGGGDTQYF
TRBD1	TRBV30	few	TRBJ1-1	TGTGCCTGGAGTGTAGGTGGGACAGTGAACACTGAAGCTTTCTTT	CAWSVGGTVNTEAFF
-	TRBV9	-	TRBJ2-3	TGTGCCAGCAGCCTTACACTAGCCACAGATACGCAGTATTTT	CASSLTLATDTQYF
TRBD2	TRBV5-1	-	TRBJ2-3	TGCGCCAGCGGGGCTAGCGGGGCTCCAGATACGCAGTATTTT	CASGASGAPDTQYF
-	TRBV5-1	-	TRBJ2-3	TGCGCCAGCAGCCCGGGCCTGGCCTATAACACAGATACGCAGTATTTT	CASSPGLAYNTDTQYF